The 18 T cell receptor beta chains listed next were all sequenced from one sample in a study of T cell changes during pregnancy in multiple sclerosis. Sequenced by immunoSEQ multiplex PCR; TCRdb stores in-frame clones only, minus some. The sample records about 61,000 clones, 88% being singletons. This specimen consisted of peripheral blood, obtained in the first trimester of pregnancy. Receptor source: a female donor with multiple sclerosis, enrolled in a pregnancy study.

The chain couples TRBV5-1 to TRBJ2-7; 10 bases agree with TRBD2. The CDR3 is made up of 15 amino acids. V shed 2 bases and J 7 bases; nucleotides not matched to a gene: 9. Germline-derived CDR1 and CDR2 are SGHRS and YFSETQ. CDR3 loop: CASSFYLAGVEEQYF. CDR3 bases: TGCGCCAGCAGCTTCTACCTAGCGGGAGTGGAAGAGCAGTACTTC.

The chain is built from TRBV11-2 and TRBJ1-3; D is unresolved. The CDR3 is made up of 11 amino acids. V was trimmed by 5 bases and J by 8 bases, leaving 7 bases between them. Germline V gives CDR1 SGHAT, CDR2 FQNNGV. The CDR3 DNA sequence: TGTGCCAGCAGCCTATCGGACACCATATATTTT. Its translation: CASSLSDTIYF.

V gene TRBV11-2 combines with J gene TRBJ2-3; possibly TRBD2 for D (5 bases). V gave up 4 bases and J gave up 6 bases, with 8 bases separating them. This CDR3 comprises 12 residues. CDR1 is SGHAT and CDR2 is FQNNGV in the germline V gene. The DNA of the CDR3 is TGTGCCAGCAGCTCCACGGGGGATACGCAGTATTTT. Residues: CASSSTGDTQYF.

V and J are TRBV6-5 and TRBJ1-1, with D perhaps matching TRBD1 (5 bases). Per the germline V gene, CDR1 is MNHEY and CDR2 is SVGAGI. The CDR3 extends over 14 amino acids. V lost 5 bases to trimming and J lost 1 base, with 11 bases between them. In DNA form, the CDR3 reads TGTGCCAGCAGTCAGGGTTTTCCGAACACTGAAGCTTTCTTT. The encoded protein is CASSQGFPNTEAFF.

The genes are TRBV5-1 and TRBJ1-2; tentative D call: TRBD1 (6 bases). Germline CDR1 is SGHRS and CDR2 is YFSETQ. The CDR3 covers 13 residues. V lost 4 bases and J lost 1, with 8 bases in between. The CDR3 nucleotides are TGCGCCAGCAGCCAAGGGGGTAACTATGGCTACACCTTC. It translates to CASSQGGNYGYTF. The variable domain in full, completed from reference TRBV5-1 and TRBJ1-2, reads KAGVTQTPRYLIKTRGQQVTLSCSPISGHRSVSWYQQTPGQGLQFLFEYFSETQRNKGNFPGRFSGRQFSNSRSEMNVSTLELGDSALYLCASSQGGNYGYTFGSGTRLTVV.

The gene calls are TRBV6-5 and TRBJ1-4; D unresolved. The CDR3 is 13 amino acids. Germline assignment: CDR1 MNHEY and CDR2 SVGAGI. V lost 6 bases to trimming and J lost 4 bases, with 9 bases between them. The CDR3 sequence: CASSQAFNEKLFF. As DNA, the CDR3 is TGTGCCAGCAGCCAGGCTTTTAATGAAAAACTGTTTTTT.

The gene calls are TRBV29-1 and TRBJ2-7; TRBD2 agrees at 7 bases. Germline V gene sequence: CDR1 SQVTM, CDR2 ANQGSEA. V shed 7 bases, J shed 4 bases, and the junction held 4 bases outside the gene matches. CDR3 length: 11 amino acids. CDR3 loop: CSETSLYEQYF. CDR3 coding DNA: TGCAGCGAGACTAGCCTTTACGAGCAGTACTTC.

The chain has TRBV2 and TRBJ2-2; a weak D match, TRBD2 (5 bases). Germline lookup yields CDR1 SNHLY and CDR2 FYNNEI. Trimming left V 3 bases short and J 1 base short, with 9 bases between. The CDR3 covers 15 residues. CDR3 DNA: TGTGCCAGCAGTGACGGACTCAGGAACACCGGGGAGCTGTTTTTT. As protein: CASSDGLRNTGELFF.

J is TRBJ2-7 and V is TRBV5-1; 10 bases align to TRBD2. After removal of 2 bases from V and 3 bases from J, the junction contained 5 bases not matched to a gene. CDR3 size: 15 residues. Germline assignment: CDR1 SGHRS and CDR2 YFSETQ. CDR3 in amino acids: CASSLEGLAVYEQYF. The CDR3 nucleotides read TGCGCCAGCAGCTTAGAAGGACTAGCGGTCTACGAGCAGTACTTC.

This clone was recorded a few times. The chain employs TRBV13 and TRBJ1-1; D is perhaps TRBD1 (6 bases). This CDR3 contains 13 residues. Trimming cost V 9 bases and J 1 base, with 12 bases left between them. Germline lookup yields CDR1 PRHDT and CDR2 FYEKMQ (reference sequence). CDR3: CASSLDRNTEAFF. CDR3 DNA sequence: TGTGCCAGTTCATTGGACAGGAACACTGAAGCTTTCTTT.

This clone has only a few counts. The rearrangement links TRBV30 to TRBJ1-1; D is unclear. The CDR3 has 14 amino acids. The V gene lost 0 bases and the J gene lost 11 bases, with 19 bases spanning the gap. Per germline, CDR1 GTSNPN and CDR2 SVGIG (reference sequence). CDR3: CAWSVEVTGGSAFF. CDR3 DNA: TGTGCCTGGAGTGTAGAGGTAACGGGAGGGTCCGCTTTCTTT.

The J gene is TRBJ2-2, the V gene TRBV10-1; 8 bases line up with TRBD1. J lost 1 base, V lost 7 bases, and 5 bases had no gene match. The CDR3 extends over 15 amino acids. Looked up from germline, CDR1 is WNHNN and CDR2 is SYGVQD (reference sequence). The CDR3 nucleotides are TGCGCCAGCACCTATGGGACAGGGAACACCGGGGAGCTGTTTTTT. Protein product: CASTYGTGNTGELFF.

This clone was observed a handful of times. The V gene is TRBV19, the J gene TRBJ1-1; 8 bases align to TRBD1. Germline CDR1 is LNHDA and CDR2 is SQIVND (reference sequence). V shed 6 bases, J shed 8 bases, and the junction held 11 bases outside the gene matches. CDR3 length: 14 amino acids. This CDR3 reads CASSRAGGAGEAFF. CDR3 DNA: TGTGCCAGTAGCAGAGCAGGGGGCGCGGGGGAAGCTTTCTTT.

The chain recombines TRBV4-1 with TRBJ2-1; perhaps TRBD1 as D (8 bases). Trimming removed 3 bases at V and 9 bases at J, with 12 bases between. The CDR3 consists of 13 residues. The germline V gene has CDR1 MGHRA and CDR2 YSYEKL. The CDR3 bases are TGCGCCAGCAGCCATACAGGGGGGGGTGAGCAGTTCTTC. Amino acid sequence: CASSHTGGGEQFF.

This clone was observed a single time. The V call is TRBV7-9, the J call TRBJ1-4, with 8 bases identical to TRBD1. The trim removed 1 base at V and 8 bases at J, leaving 3 bases unmatched. CDR3 length: 14 amino acids. The germline gives CDR1 SEHNR, CDR2 FQNEAQ (reference sequence). CDR3 region: CASSLGQGREKLFF. Written as DNA, the CDR3 is TGTGCCAGCAGCTTAGGACAGGGGCGGGAAAAACTGTTTTTT.

The V call is TRBV6-1, the J call TRBJ2-5; 8 bases are shared with TRBD1. The CDR3 length is 15 residues. Germline-derived CDR1 and CDR2 are MNHNS and SASEGT. J lost 5 bases, V lost 5 bases, and 10 bases had no gene match. The CDR3 nucleotides read TGTGCCAGCAGTCCCCGGACAGGGTGGGGGGAGACCCAGTACTTC. It is translated as CASSPRTGWGETQYF.

This chain links TRBV2 with TRBJ2-7, with 7 bases matching TRBD2. The junction had 8 bases not matched to a gene; V was cut back by 5 bases and J by 1 base. The CDR3 consists of 15 residues. Germline V lookup: CDR1 SNHLY, CDR2 FYNNEI. The CDR3 coding sequence is TGTGCCAGCAGTCAGACCGGGACTACGTCCTACGAGCAGTACTTC. This translates into CASSQTGTTSYEQYF.

CDR3 DNA: TGCGCCAGCAGCCCGATGACAGGGAAGGGCTACACCTTC. Its protein product is CASSPMTGKGYTF. J is TRBJ1-2 and V is TRBV4-3; 7 nucleotides line up with TRBD1. Germline V CDR1 and CDR2: LGHNA, YSLEER. V was pared by 4 bases and J by 8 bases, with 7 bases of the junction left unmatched. This CDR3 has 13 residues.